This entry lists 25 T cell receptor beta chains sequenced from one sample in a study of blood T cell repertoires in COVID-19. Profiling relied on immunoSEQ multiplex PCR, and the TCRdb table lists in-frame clones only, not all of them. This sample has roughly 72,000 clones; 88% occur once, and the top ten carry approximately 45%. Sequences were obtained from peripheral blood. Receptors were obtained from a human donor in a cohort sampled during active COVID-19.

This chain links TRBV7-3 with TRBJ1-1, with TRBD1 as a possible D gene (5 bases). This CDR3 has 13 residues. Per germline, CDR1 SGHTA and CDR2 FQGTGA. V lost 5 bases to trimming and J lost 3 bases, with 10 bases between them. CDR3 amino acids: CASSPQVDTEAFF. In nucleotides, the CDR3 is TGTGCCAGCAGCCCACAGGTAGACACTGAAGCTTTCTTT.

The V and J genes are TRBV12-5 and TRBJ2-1, with 8 bases lining up with TRBD2. Germline V gene data show CDR1 as LGHNT and CDR2 as FRNRAP. The CDR3 contains 17 residues. After removal of 0 bases from V and 2 bases from J, the junction contained 6 bases not matched to a gene. The DNA for the CDR3 is TGTGCTAGTGGTTTGGTAGTTCGGGGGGGGACCTACAATGAGCAGTTCTTC. Its protein product is CASGLVVRGGTYNEQFF.

The chain combines TRBV7-9 with TRBJ2-6, with D perhaps TRBD2 (7 bases). Germline V CDR1 and CDR2: SEHNR, FQNEAQ (reference sequence). The CDR3 length is 16 residues. Trimming took 5 bases from V and 1 from J, leaving 12 bases between them. The DNA of the CDR3 is TGTGCCAGCAGCCCAAGGGGGGGGTCTGGGGCCAACGTCCTGACTTTC. Translated, it gives CASSPRGGSGANVLTF. Variable domain in full (rest from reference TRBV7-9 and TRBJ2-6): DTGVSQNPRHKITKRGQNVTFRCDPISEHNRLYWYRQTLGQGPEFLTYFQNEAQLEKSRLLSDRFSAERPKGSFSTLEIQRTEQGDSAMYLCASSPRGGSGANVLTFGAGSRLTVL.

The chain carries TRBV10-1 and TRBJ2-7, with 12 nucleotides matching TRBD2. Germline lookup yields CDR1 WNHNN and CDR2 SYGVQD (reference sequence). The CDR3 totals 18 residues. V was clipped by 0 bases and J by 3 bases; unmatched bases: 9. DNA for the CDR3: TGCGCCAGCAGTGAGTCCGAACATGGACTAGCGGGGATCTACGAGCAGTACTTC. This translates into CASSESEHGLAGIYEQYF.

The chain has TRBV7-9 and TRBJ1-1, with D hard to call. V lost 5 bases, J lost 11 bases, and 15 bases lay in between. The CDR3 is 12 residues long. Germline CDR1 is SEHNR and CDR2 is FQNEAQ (reference sequence). CDR3 sequence reads: CASSREAEGAFF. Written as DNA, the CDR3 is TGTGCCAGCAGCCGCGAGGCAGAGGGCGCTTTCTTT.

The chain is built from TRBV27 and TRBJ1-5, with 11 bases that match TRBD1. Losses at the gene ends were 4 bases for V and 7 bases for J; bases not matched to a gene: 6. The CDR3 runs 15 residues. Germline V CDR1 and CDR2: MNHEY, SMNVEV (reference sequence). DNA of the CDR3: TGTGCCAGCAGTTCGGACAGGGGGCTGAGACAGCCCCAGCATTTT. The encoded protein is CASSSDRGLRQPQHF.

The chain joins TRBV27 to TRBJ1-2; D is undetermined. The CDR3 is made up of 14 amino acids. Germline values: CDR1 MNHEY, CDR2 SMNVEV (reference sequence). V was shortened by 0 bases and J by 3 bases, with 8 bases between the two germline ends. In nucleotides, the CDR3 is TGTGCCAGCAGTTTATCTTACCGAGACTATGGCTACACCTTC. Protein product: CASSLSYRDYGYTF.

The V and J genes are TRBV2 and TRBJ1-1; TRBD1 agrees at 8 bases. V was clipped by 7 bases and J by 3 bases; unmatched bases: 13. The CDR3 contains 16 residues. CDR1 is SNHLY, CDR2 FYNNEI, per germline. CDR3 loop: CASTRGQGGIDTEAFF. Here the CDR3 DNA reads TGTGCCAGCACCAGGGGGCAGGGCGGTATCGACACTGAAGCTTTCTTT.

This chain's CDR3 is CASSQTSGGAILYNEQFF. CDR3 sequence (DNA): TGCGCCAGCAGTCAGACTAGCGGGGGGGCAATTCTCTACAATGAGCAGTTCTTC. V usage is TRBV4-1 and J usage is TRBJ2-1; 14 bases map to TRBD2. The CDR3 spans 18 residues. Germline loops: CDR1 MGHRA, CDR2 YSYEKL. J was trimmed by 3 bases and V by 6 bases; bases with no gene match: 10.

The chain has TRBV4-1 and TRBJ1-6; possibly TRBD1 for D (6 bases). The germline V and J ends were trimmed by 0 bases and 11 bases, with 17 bases remaining between them. The CDR3 is 16 residues long. In germline, CDR1 is MGHRA, CDR2 YSYEKL. The CDR3 DNA follows: TGCGCCAGCAGCCAAGATGTAGGGGGGGCTCGCCCACCCCTCCACTTT. Amino acids: CASSQDVGGARPPLHF.

The rearrangement uses TRBV11-3 and TRBJ2-3; 11 bases agree with TRBD1. The V segment lost 2 bases and the J segment 5 bases; nucleotides outside the gene matches: 3. Germline CDR1 and CDR2: SGHNT and YENEEA. The CDR3 totals 15 residues. This chain's CDR3 is CASSLRDRGKDTQYF. The CDR3 coding sequence is TGTGCCAGCAGCTTACGGGACAGGGGGAAAGATACGCAGTATTTT.

The chain carries TRBV9 and TRBJ2-6; tentative D call: TRBD2 (5 bases). This CDR3 is built from 19 residues. The germline gives CDR1 SGDLS, CDR2 YYNGEE. The V end was cut by 0 bases, the J end by 2 bases, with 18 bases between. CDR3 loop: CASSVGAANGRAGANVLTF. The DNA for the CDR3 is TGTGCCAGCAGCGTAGGCGCAGCCAATGGGAGAGCTGGGGCCAACGTCCTGACTTTC.

The count of this clone is one. The chain links TRBV19 to TRBJ1-5, with D possibly matching TRBD1 (5 bases). CDR1 LNHDA and CDR2 SQIVND come from the germline V gene (reference sequence). The ends were cut back, 5 bases at V and 1 base at J, with 9 bases in the middle. The CDR3 has 14 amino acids. CDR3 amino acids: CASSGGNSNQPQHF. In DNA form, the CDR3 reads TGTGCCAGTAGTGGGGGGAACAGCAATCAGCCCCAGCATTTT.

The chain is built from TRBV7-9 and TRBJ2-7; 10 nucleotides match TRBD2. Per the germline V gene, CDR1 is SEHNR and CDR2 is FQNEAQ (reference sequence). The CDR3 covers 14 residues. With V trimmed by 5 bases and J by 4 bases, 5 bases remained unmatched. CDR3 loop: CASSRAGGPYEQYF. CDR3 DNA sequence: TGTGCCAGCAGCCGAGCGGGAGGGCCTTACGAGCAGTACTTC.

The gene calls are TRBV9 and TRBJ2-3, with 8 bases matching TRBD1. Germline CDR1 SGDLS, CDR2 YYNGEE. With 1 base clipped from V and 1 base from J, the junction kept 2 bases outside the gene matches. The CDR3 loop spans 15 amino acids. In DNA form, the CDR3 reads TGTGCCAGCAGCGTAACGACAGGGGGCACAGATACGCAGTATTTT. Its protein is CASSVTTGGTDTQYF.

V usage is TRBV29-1 and J usage is TRBJ2-1; D unresolved. The CDR3 length is 15 residues. Germline V CDR1 and CDR2: SQVTM, ANQGSEA. V lost 1 base and J 1 base, leaving 11 bases between the germline ends. CDR3 DNA sequence: TGCAGCGTTGAAGTCCCCGGTCCTTCCTACAATGAGCAGTTCTTC. Its translation is CSVEVPGPSYNEQFF.

This chain uses TRBV27 with TRBJ1-1; D may be TRBD1 (5 bases). The V end lost 7 bases, the J end lost 4 bases, and 13 bases lay between the germline ends. CDR3 length equals 13 residues. Germline values: CDR1 MNHEY, CDR2 SMNVEV (reference sequence). CDR3: CASKGFSSTEAFF. The CDR3 region has the DNA TGTGCCAGCAAGGGGTTTTCGAGCACTGAAGCTTTCTTT.

This clone was counted a few times. The chain uses TRBV30 and TRBJ2-2, with 8 nucleotides matching TRBD1. With 0 bases clipped from V and 1 base from J, the junction kept 1 base outside the gene matches. This CDR3 is built from 15 residues. Germline V lookup: CDR1 GTSNPN, CDR2 SVGIG (reference sequence). CDR3 bases: TGTGCCTGGAGTGTAGGACAGGGGAACACCGGGGAGCTGTTTTTT. Protein: CAWSVGQGNTGELFF.

The chain links TRBV7-9 to TRBJ2-5; maybe TRBD1 (6 bases). V was trimmed by 0 bases and J by 2 bases, leaving 10 bases between them. CDR1 is SEHNR, CDR2 FQNEAQ, per germline (reference sequence). The CDR3 runs 15 residues. CDR3 coding DNA: TGTGCCAGCAGCTTAGCTTCGACAGGTCAAGAGACCCAGTACTTC. It specifies CASSLASTGQETQYF.

The chain employs TRBV4-1 and TRBJ2-7; 7 nucleotides match TRBD2. Germline V gene lookup returns CDR1 MGHRA and CDR2 YSYEKL. V dropped 2 bases and J dropped 6; count of bases not matched to a gene: 13. This CDR3 is 16 amino acids long. The CDR3 DNA reads as TGCGCCAGCAGCCAATTTCCGTCGGCGGGAGCCCGCGAGCAGTACTTC. Amino acids: CASSQFPSAGAREQYF.

This chain joins TRBV4-3 and TRBJ2-7, with 10 bases aligning to TRBD1. With 3 bases clipped from V and 4 bases from J, the junction kept 6 bases outside the gene matches. Germline V gives CDR1 LGHNA, CDR2 YSLEER. The CDR3 length is 15 residues. The CDR3 protein is CASSQRDRGSYEQYF. The CDR3 region has the DNA TGCGCCAGCAGCCAGAGGGACAGGGGATCGTACGAGCAGTACTTC.

This clone has a single count. The CDR3 DNA reads as TGTGCCAGCAGCTTAAGCGGGAGCACGAACACCGGGGAGCTGTTTTTT. This codes for CASSLSGSTNTGELFF. This chain uses TRBV9 with TRBJ2-2; 8 bases are shared with TRBD2. The CDR3 loop spans 16 amino acids. Trimming cost V 4 bases and J 0 bases; bases outside gene matches: 5. Germline lookup yields CDR1 SGDLS and CDR2 YYNGEE.

V and J are TRBV2 and TRBJ2-3, with 7 positions matching TRBD1. Looked up from germline, CDR1 is SNHLY and CDR2 is FYNNEI. J was trimmed by 9 bases and V by 6 bases; bases with no gene match: 12. CDR3 length: 14 amino acids. DNA for the CDR3: TGTGCCAGCAGCGACAACCGGGACAGTTACACGCAGTATTTT. This translates into CASSDNRDSYTQYF. The full variable domain, completed using reference TRBV2 and TRBJ2-3, is EPEVTQTPSHQVTQMGQEVILRCVPISNHLYFYWYRQILGQKVEFLVSFYNNEISEKSEIFDDQFSVERPDGSNFTLKIRSTKLEDSAMYFCASSDNRDSYTQYFGPGTRLTVL.

The chain is built from TRBV27 and TRBJ2-1; the D gene is possibly TRBD1 (6 bases). Germline CDR1 reads MNHEY; CDR2 reads SMNVEV (reference sequence). V was trimmed by 6 bases and J by 4 bases, leaving 16 bases between them. The CDR3 spans 15 residues. The CDR3 DNA follows: TGTGCCAGCAGATTAGGGCCACAGGGATACAATGAGCAGTTCTTC. Its translation is CASRLGPQGYNEQFF.

The rearrangement uses TRBV19 and TRBJ2-2; maybe TRBD1 (6 bases). Germline V gene lookup returns CDR1 LNHDA and CDR2 SQIVND (reference sequence). V was clipped by 7 bases and J by 1 base, with 19 bases between them. This CDR3 has 17 amino acids. In DNA, the CDR3 is TGTGCCAGTAAGAAGGGGGACGGCTTGGGGAACACCGGGGAGCTGTTTTTT. Its translation is CASKKGDGLGNTGELFF.